This T cell receptor (beta chain) was identified in a study of T-cell memory formation after mild COVID-19. At the level of the study: Largely donor-specific TCR clusters were found. General study points: Contracting clones localized mainly to CM and EM when CD4+ and mainly to EMRA when CD8+. Day 15 to 85 contracting clones showed balanced CD4/CD8; day 15 to 37 expanders favored CD4+.

This clonotype was seen a few times. As yet, its antigen is unknown. Constant-segment primers served in 5'RACE that generated TCR alpha and TCR beta cDNA libraries bearing sample barcodes and UMIs. One entry per CDR3 protein results from TCRdb running MiXCR on the 5' RACE reads. The sample carries under 250,000 distinct CDR3 sequences, roughly a tenth recorded once. The CDR3 is 17 amino acids. The TCR comes from a man younger than 30 who had mild COVID-19 (a few samples of this study predate the infection). Cell type and time point are not known. The sequencing sample was made of PBMCs or a T cell subset sorted from them (not recorded which). This chain uses TRBV3-2 with TRBJ2-2; the table's D call, TRBD1, has no DNA check behind it. TRBV3-2 is a pseudogene locus. The CDR3 nucleotides are TGTGCCAGCAGCCAAGAAGGGCGGGGAGCAAACACCGGGGAGCTGTTTTTT. The encoded protein is CASSQEGRGANTGELFF.